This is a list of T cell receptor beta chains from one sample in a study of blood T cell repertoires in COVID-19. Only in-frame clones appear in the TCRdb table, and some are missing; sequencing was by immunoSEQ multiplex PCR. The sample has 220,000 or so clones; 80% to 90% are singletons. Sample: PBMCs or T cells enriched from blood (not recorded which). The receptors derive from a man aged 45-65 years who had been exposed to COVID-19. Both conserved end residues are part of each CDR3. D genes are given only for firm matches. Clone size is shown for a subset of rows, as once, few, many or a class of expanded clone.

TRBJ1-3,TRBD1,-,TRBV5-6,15,TGTGCCAGCAGCTTACAGGGGTCTTGGGGAAACACCATATATTTT,CASSLQGSWGNTIYF
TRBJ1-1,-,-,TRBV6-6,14,TGTGCCAGCAGCTCTAGACAGGTGAACACTGAAGCTTTCTTT,CASSSRQVNTEAFF
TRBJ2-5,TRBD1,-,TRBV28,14,TGTGCCAGCAGGCGGACAGGGGGTTTAGAGACCCAGTACTTC,CASRRTGGLETQYF
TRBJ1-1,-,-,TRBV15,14,TGTGCCACCAGCAGAGGGCAGGGGAACACTGAAGCTTTCTTT,CATSRGQGNTEAFF
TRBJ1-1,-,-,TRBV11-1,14,TGTGCCAGCAGCTTAGAGAGGGCGAACACTGAAGCTTTCTTT,CASSLERANTEAFF
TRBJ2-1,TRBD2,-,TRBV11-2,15,TGTGCCAGCAGCTTTGGACTAGCGGGGGGAAATGAGCAGTTCTTC,CASSFGLAGGNEQFF
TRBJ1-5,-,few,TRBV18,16,TGTGCCAGCTCACCAGGAGGAGGGTATTTGGGACAGCCCCAGCATTTT,CASSPGGGYLGQPQHF
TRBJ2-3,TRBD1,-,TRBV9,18,TGTGCCAGCAGCCCCCGGGGTCCGACAGGGGAGGTAGCAGATACGCAGTATTTT,CASSPRGPTGEVADTQYF
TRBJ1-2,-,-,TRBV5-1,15,TGCGCCAGCAGCTTTATACCAGCTCAGGTGTATGGCTACACCTTC,CASSFIPAQVYGYTF
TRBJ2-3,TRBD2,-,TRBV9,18,TGTGCCAGCAGCACCCCCTGGGGACTAGCGACTACTCCAGATACGCAGTATTTT,CASSTPWGLATTPDTQYF
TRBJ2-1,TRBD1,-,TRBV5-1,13,TGCGCCAGCAGCGGACAGGGGAAAGATGAGCAGTTCTTC,CASSGQGKDEQFF
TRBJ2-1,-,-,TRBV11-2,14,TGTGCCAGCAGCTTCCTATGGGGGGAGGACCGCCAGTTCTTC,CASSFLWGEDRQFF
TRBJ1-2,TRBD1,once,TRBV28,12,TGTGCCAGCAGCACGGACAGGGTTGGCTACACCTTC,CASSTDRVGYTF
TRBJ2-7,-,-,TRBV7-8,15,TGTGCCAGCAGCCCCATAGGGGGGACAGTCTACGAGCAGTACTTC,CASSPIGGTVYEQYF
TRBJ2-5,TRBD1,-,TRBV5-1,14,TGCGCCAGCAGCTGGGGACAGGGCTCCGAGACCCAGTACTTC,CASSWGQGSETQYF
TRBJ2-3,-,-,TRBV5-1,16,TGCGCCAGCAGCTTGGTGGGGAGGTCTGGGACAGATACGCAGTATTTT,CASSLVGRSGTDTQYF
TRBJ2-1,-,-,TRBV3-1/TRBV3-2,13,TGTGCCAGCAGCCCAGACCCATACAATGAGCAGTTCTTC,CASSPDPYNEQFF
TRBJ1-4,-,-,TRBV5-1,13,TGCGCCAGCAGCTTCCAAGGGAGCGAAAAACTGTTTTTT,CASSFQGSEKLFF
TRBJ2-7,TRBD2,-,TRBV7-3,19,TGTGCCAGCAGCTCCCCTCTAGCGGGGGGTGCCCCCAAGCCCTACGAGCAGTACTTC,CASSSPLAGGAPKPYEQYF
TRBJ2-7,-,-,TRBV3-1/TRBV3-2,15,TGTGCCAGCAGCCAATCAGGGGCCACTATCTACGAGCAGTACTTC,CASSQSGATIYEQYF
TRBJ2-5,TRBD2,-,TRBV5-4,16,TGTGCCAGCAGCATGGGACTAGCGGGAGGAGTCGAGACCCAGTACTTC,CASSMGLAGGVETQYF
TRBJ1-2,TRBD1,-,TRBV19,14,TGTGCCAGTAGTATTGCAGGGGGCTACTATGGCTACACCTTC,CASSIAGGYYGYTF
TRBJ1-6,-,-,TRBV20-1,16,TGCAGTGCTAGTCCCGCCGACAACTCCTATAATTCACCCCTCCACTTT,CSASPADNSYNSPLHF
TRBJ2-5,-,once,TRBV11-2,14,TGTGCCAGCAGCCTAAGGGGGGGAGGAGAGACCCAGTACTTC,CASSLRGGGETQYF
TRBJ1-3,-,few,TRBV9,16,TGTGCCAGCAGCGCCTCGGACATCATCTCTGGAAACACCATATATTTT,CASSASDIISGNTIYF
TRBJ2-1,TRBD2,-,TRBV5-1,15,TGCGCCAGCAGCTTTCTTGTAGCGGGGAACAATGAGCAGTTCTTC,CASSFLVAGNNEQFF
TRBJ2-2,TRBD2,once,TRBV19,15,TGTGCCAGTGGGACTAGCGGGAGCCCCACCGGGGAGCTGTTTTTT,CASGTSGSPTGELFF
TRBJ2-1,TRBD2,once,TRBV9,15,TGTGCCAGCAGCGTTAGCGGGGGGACCTACAATGAGCAGTTCTTC,CASSVSGGTYNEQFF
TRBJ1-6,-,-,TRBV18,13,TGTGCCAGCTCACCGGAGTATAATTCACCCCTCCACTTT,CASSPEYNSPLHF
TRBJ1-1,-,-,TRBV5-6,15,TGTGCCAGCAGCTTGGCTTGGCGGGGGGACACTGAAGCTTTCTTT,CASSLAWRGDTEAFF
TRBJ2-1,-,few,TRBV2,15,TGTGCCAGCAGTGAAATCCAGCGGGTTTACAATGAGCAGTTCTTC,CASSEIQRVYNEQFF
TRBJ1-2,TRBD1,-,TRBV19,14,TGTGCCAGTAGTAGGACAGGGTCTAACTATGGCTACACCTTC,CASSRTGSNYGYTF
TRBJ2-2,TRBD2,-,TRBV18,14,TGTGCCAGCTCTCAACGGGGGGACGCCGGGGAGCTGTTTTTT,CASSQRGDAGELFF
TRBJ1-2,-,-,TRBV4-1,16,TGCGCCAGCAGCCATGGGAGGGGCAGGGTTAGTAATGGCTACACCTTC,CASSHGRGRVSNGYTF
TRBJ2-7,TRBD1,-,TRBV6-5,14,TGTGCCAGCAGTTACGACAGGGGGCTCGGGGAGCAGTACTTC,CASSYDRGLGEQYF
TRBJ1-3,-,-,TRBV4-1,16,TGCGCCAGCAGCCGGGGCAGGGCAAGCTCTGGAAACACCATATATTTT,CASSRGRASSGNTIYF
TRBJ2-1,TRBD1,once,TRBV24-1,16,TGTGCCACCAGTGATCCTGGGACAGTCCTGGGCAATGAGCAGTTCTTC,CATSDPGTVLGNEQFF
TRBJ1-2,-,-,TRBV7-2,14,TGTGCCAGCAGCTTGTACGGGGGGGGCTATGGCTACACCTTC,CASSLYGGGYGYTF
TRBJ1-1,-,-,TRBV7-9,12,TGTGCCAGCAGCGAGGTGAACACTGAAGCTTTCTTT,CASSEVNTEAFF
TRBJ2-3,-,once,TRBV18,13,TGTGCCAGCTCCCTACGTTCCACAGATACGCAGTATTTT,CASSLRSTDTQYF
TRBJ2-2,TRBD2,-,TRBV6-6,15,TGTGCCAGCAGGCCCCCGGGGGGGCACACCGGGGAGCTGTTTTTT,CASRPPGGHTGELFF
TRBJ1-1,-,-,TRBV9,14,TGTGCCAGCAGCACTTCGACAGGGAACACTGAAGCTTTCTTT,CASSTSTGNTEAFF
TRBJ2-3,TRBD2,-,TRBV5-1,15,TGCGCCAGCAGCACTAGCGGGGCCAGCACAGATACGCAGTATTTT,CASSTSGASTDTQYF
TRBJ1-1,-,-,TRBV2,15,TGTGCCAGCAGACCGGGACATAACATGAACACTGAAGCTTTCTTT,CASRPGHNMNTEAFF
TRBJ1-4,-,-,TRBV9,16,TGTGCCAGCAGCGTAGGTCCGAGGGTTGACAATGAAAAACTGTTTTTT,CASSVGPRVDNEKLFF
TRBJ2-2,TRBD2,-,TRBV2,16,TGTGCCAGCAGTGTAACTAGCGGGAGGGGAGGCGGGGAGCTGTTTTTT,CASSVTSGRGGGELFF
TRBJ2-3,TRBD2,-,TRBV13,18,TGTGCCAGCAGCTCCCTAGCGGGGGCGGATACTAGCACAGATACGCAGTATTTT,CASSSLAGADTSTDTQYF
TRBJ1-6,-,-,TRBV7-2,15,TGTGCCAGCAGCTTAGGAGGGGGCTATAATTCACCCCTCCACTTT,CASSLGGGYNSPLHF
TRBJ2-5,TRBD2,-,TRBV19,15,TGTGCCAGTAGTCTTCAACGGGGGGGCTGGGAGACCCAGTACTTC,CASSLQRGGWETQYF
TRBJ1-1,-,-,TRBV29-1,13,TGCAGCGTTGAAGGGGCCGGGAACACTGAAGCTTTCTTT,CSVEGAGNTEAFF
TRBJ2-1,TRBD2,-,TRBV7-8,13,TGTGCCAGCAAAAGCGGGGACTACAATGAGCAGTTCTTC,CASKSGDYNEQFF
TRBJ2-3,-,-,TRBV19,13,TGTGCCAGTACCCCTGGCGGGTCCGATACGCAGTATTTT,CASTPGGSDTQYF
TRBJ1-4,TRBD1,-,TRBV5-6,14,TGTGCCAGCAGCTTTTGGGACAGGGTAGAAAAACTGTTTTTT,CASSFWDRVEKLFF
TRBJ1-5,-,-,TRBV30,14,TGTGCCTGCGGGTATTTGGATAGCAATCAGCCCCAGCATTTT,CACGYLDSNQPQHF
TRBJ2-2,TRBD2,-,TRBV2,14,TGTGCCAGTTCGAGCGGGGTAGAGACCGGGGAGCTGTTTTTT,CASSSGVETGELFF
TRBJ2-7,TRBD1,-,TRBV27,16,TGTGCCAGCGGGGACGCCCCGGGACAGGGACGCTACGAGCAGTACTTC,CASGDAPGQGRYEQYF